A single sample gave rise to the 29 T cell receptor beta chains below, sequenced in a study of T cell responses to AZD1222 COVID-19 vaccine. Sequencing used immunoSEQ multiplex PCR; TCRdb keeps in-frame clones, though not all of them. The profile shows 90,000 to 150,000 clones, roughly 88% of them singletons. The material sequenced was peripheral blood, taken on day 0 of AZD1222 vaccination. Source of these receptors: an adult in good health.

As DNA, the CDR3 is TGTGCCAGCAGCTTATTCGCCAGGCGCCAAGAGACCCAGTACTTC. As protein: CASSLFARRQETQYF. V is TRBV7-3 and J is TRBJ2-5, with unresolved D. In germline, CDR1 is SGHTA, CDR2 FQGTGA. CDR3 length: 15 residues. Trimming shortened V by 2 bases and J by 1 base, and 11 bases separated the two germline ends.

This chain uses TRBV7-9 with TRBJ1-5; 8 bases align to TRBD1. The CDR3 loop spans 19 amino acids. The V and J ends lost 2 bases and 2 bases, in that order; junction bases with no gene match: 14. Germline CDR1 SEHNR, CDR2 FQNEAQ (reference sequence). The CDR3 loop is CASSLIGQGRASGNQPQHF. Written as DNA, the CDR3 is TGTGCCAGCAGCTTAATCGGACAGGGAAGGGCGAGTGGCAATCAGCCCCAGCATTTT.

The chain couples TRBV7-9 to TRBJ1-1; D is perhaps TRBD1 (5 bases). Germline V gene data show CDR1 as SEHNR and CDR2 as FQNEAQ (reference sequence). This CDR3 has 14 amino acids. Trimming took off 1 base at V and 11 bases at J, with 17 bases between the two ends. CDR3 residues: CASSLGQGGIEAFF. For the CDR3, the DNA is TGTGCCAGCAGCTTAGGGCAGGGAGGTATTGAGGCTTTCTTT.

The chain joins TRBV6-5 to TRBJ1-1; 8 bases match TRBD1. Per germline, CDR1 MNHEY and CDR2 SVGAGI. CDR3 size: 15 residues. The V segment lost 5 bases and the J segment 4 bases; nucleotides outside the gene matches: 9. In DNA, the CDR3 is TGTGCCAGCAGTCCAAGGACAGGGTTGGGCACTGAAGCTTTCTTT. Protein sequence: CASSPRTGLGTEAFF.

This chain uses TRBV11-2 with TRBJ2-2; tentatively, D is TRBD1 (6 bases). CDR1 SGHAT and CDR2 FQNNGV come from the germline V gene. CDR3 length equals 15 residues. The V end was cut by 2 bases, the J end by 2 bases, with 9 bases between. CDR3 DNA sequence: TGTGCCAGCAGCTTACAGGGGTATAACACCGGGGAGCTGTTTTTT. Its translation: CASSLQGYNTGELFF.

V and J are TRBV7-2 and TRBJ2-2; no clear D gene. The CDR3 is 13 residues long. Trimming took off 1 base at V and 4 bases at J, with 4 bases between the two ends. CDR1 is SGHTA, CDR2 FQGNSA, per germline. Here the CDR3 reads CASSLGGTGELFF. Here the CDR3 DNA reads TGTGCCAGCAGCTTAGGAGGCACCGGGGAGCTGTTTTTT.

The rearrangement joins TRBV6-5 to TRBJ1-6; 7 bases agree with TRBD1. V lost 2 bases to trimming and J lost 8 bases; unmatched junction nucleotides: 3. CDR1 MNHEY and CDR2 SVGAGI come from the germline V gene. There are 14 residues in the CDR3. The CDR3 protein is CASSYLTGHSPLHF. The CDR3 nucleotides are TGTGCCAGCAGTTACCTGACAGGGCATTCACCCCTCCACTTT.

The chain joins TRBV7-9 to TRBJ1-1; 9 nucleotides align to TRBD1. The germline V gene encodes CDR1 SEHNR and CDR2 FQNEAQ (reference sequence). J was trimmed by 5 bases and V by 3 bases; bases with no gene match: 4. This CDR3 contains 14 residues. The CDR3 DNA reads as TGTGCCAGCAGCTTTAGTGGACAGGGGACTGAAGCTTTCTTT. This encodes CASSFSGQGTEAFF.

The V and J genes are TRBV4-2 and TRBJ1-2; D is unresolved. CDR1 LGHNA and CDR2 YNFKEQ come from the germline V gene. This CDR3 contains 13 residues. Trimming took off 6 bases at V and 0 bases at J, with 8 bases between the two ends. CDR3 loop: CASRAVPNYGYTF. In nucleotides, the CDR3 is TGTGCCAGCAGGGCAGTCCCTAACTATGGCTACACCTTC.

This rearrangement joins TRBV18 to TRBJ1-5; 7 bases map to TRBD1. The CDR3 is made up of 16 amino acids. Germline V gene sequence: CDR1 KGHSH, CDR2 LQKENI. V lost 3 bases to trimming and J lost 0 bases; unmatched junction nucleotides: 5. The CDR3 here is CASSPPGTASNQPQHF. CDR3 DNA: TGTGCCAGCTCACCTCCCGGGACAGCTAGCAATCAGCCCCAGCATTTT. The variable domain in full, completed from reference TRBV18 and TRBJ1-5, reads NAGVMQNPRHLVRRRGQEARLRCSPMKGHSHVYWYRQLPEEGLKFMVYLQKENIIDESGMPKERFSAEFPKEGPSILRIQQVVRGDSAAYFCASSPPGTASNQPQHFGDGTRLSIL.

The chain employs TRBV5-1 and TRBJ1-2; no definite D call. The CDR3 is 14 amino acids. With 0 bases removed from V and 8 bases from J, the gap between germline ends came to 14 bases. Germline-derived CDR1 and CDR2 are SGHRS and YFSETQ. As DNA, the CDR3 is TGCGCCAGCAGCTTGGCAGGAGGGCTAGAAGGCTACACCTTC. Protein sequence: CASSLAGGLEGYTF. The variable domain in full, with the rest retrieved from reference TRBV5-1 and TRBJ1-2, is KAGVTQTPRYLIKTRGQQVTLSCSPISGHRSVSWYQQTPGQGLQFLFEYFSETQRNKGNFPGRFSGRQFSNSRSEMNVSTLELGDSALYLCASSLAGGLEGYTFGSGTRLTVV.

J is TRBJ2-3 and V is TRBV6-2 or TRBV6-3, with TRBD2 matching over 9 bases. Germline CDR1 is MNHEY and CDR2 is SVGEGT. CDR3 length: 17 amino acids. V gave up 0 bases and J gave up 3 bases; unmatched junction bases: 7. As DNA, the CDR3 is TGTGCCAGCAGTTACTCCCCGACTAGCGGACCGACAGATACGCAGTATTTT. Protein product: CASSYSPTSGPTDTQYF.

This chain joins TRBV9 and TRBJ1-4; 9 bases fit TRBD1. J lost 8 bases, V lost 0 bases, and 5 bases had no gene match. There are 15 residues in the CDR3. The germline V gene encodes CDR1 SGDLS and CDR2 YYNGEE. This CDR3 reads CASSVEGTGREKLFF. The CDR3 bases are TGTGCCAGCAGCGTAGAGGGGACAGGGCGCGAAAAACTGTTTTTT.

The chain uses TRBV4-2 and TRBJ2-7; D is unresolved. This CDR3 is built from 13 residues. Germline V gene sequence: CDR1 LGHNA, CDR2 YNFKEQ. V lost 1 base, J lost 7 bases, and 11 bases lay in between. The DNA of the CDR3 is TGTGCCAGCAGCCAAGCGGATTGGGAAGAGCAGTACTTC. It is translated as CASSQADWEEQYF.

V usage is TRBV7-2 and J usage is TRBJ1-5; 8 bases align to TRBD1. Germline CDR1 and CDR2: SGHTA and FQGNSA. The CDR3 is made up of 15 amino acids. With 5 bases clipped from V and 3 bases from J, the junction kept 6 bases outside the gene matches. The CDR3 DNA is TGTGCCAGCAGCGGATTGACAGGGGACAATCAGCCCCAGCATTTT. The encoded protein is CASSGLTGDNQPQHF.

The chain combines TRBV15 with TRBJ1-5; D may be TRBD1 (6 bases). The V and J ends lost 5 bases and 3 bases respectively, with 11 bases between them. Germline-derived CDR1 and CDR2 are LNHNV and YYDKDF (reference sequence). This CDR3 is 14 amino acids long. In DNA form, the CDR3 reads TGTGCCACCAGCCGGAGGGGGAACAATCAGCCCCAGCATTTT. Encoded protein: CATSRRGNNQPQHF.

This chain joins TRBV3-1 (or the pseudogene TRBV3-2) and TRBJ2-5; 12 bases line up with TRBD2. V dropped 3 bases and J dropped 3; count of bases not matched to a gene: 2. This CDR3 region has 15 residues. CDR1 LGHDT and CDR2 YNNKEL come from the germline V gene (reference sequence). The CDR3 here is CASSHLAGGEETQYF. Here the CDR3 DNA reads TGTGCCAGCAGCCACCTAGCGGGGGGGGAAGAGACCCAGTACTTC.

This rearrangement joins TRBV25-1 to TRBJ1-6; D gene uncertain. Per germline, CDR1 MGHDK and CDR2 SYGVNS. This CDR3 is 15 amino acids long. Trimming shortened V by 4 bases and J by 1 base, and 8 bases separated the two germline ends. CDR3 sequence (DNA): TGTGCCAGCAGTGCCTCGGGGTCCTATAATTCACCCCTCCACTTT. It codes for CASSASGSYNSPLHF.

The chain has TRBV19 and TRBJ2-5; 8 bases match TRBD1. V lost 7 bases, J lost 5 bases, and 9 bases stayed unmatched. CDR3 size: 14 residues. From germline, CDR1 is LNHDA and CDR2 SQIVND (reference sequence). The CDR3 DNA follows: TGTGCCAGTAATCGGGCAGGGGGCCTCGAGACCCAGTACTTC. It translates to CASNRAGGLETQYF.

CDR3 in DNA: TGTGCCAGCAGCTGGGGTGATACGCAGTATTTT. As protein: CASSWGDTQYF. The chain joins TRBV14 to TRBJ2-3; D is uncertain. CDR3 size: 11 residues. CDR1 and CDR2 from the germline V gene are SGHDN and FVKESK. Trimming left V 5 bases short and J 6 bases short, with 6 bases between.

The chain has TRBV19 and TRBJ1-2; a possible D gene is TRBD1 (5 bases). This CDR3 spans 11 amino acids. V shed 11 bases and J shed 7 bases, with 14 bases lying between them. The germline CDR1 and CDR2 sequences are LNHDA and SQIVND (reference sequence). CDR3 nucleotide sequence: TGTGCCTCCATGGGCAGGGCTGGCTACACCTTC. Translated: CASMGRAGYTF. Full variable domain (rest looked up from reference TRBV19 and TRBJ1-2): DGGITQSPKYLFRKEGQNVTLSCEQNLNHDAMYWYRQDPGQGLRLIYYSQIVNDFQKGDIAEGYSVSREKKESFPLTVTSAQKNPTAFYLCASMGRAGYTFGSGTRLTVV.

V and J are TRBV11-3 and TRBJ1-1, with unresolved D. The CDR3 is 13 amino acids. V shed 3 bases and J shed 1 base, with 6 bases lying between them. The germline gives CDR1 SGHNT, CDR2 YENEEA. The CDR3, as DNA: TGTGCCAGCAGCTTCGGTTCGAACACTGAAGCTTTCTTT. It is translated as CASSFGSNTEAFF.

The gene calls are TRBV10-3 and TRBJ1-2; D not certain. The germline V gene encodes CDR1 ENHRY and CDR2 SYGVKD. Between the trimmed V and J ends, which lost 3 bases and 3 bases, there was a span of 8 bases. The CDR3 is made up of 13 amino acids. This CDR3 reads CAISDRVDYGYTF. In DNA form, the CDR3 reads TGTGCCATCAGTGATCGGGTCGACTATGGCTACACCTTC.

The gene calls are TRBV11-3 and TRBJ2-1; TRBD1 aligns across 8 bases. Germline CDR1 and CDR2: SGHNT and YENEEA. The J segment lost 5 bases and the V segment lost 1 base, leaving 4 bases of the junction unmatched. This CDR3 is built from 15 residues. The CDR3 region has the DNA TGTGCCAGCAGCTTAGGGGACAGGAATAACAATGAGCAGTTCTTC. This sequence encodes CASSLGDRNNNEQFF.

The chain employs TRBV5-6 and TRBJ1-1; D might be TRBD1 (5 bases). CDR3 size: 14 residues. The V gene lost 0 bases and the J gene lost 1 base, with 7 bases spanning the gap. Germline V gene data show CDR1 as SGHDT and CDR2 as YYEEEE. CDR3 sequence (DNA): TGTGCCAGCAGCTTGGGAGGGGCGAACACTGAAGCTTTCTTT. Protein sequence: CASSLGGANTEAFF.

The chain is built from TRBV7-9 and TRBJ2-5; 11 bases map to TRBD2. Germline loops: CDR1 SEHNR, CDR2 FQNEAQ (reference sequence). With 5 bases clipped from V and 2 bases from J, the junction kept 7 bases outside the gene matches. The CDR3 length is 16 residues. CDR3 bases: TGTGCCAGCAGCCGACTAGCGGGGATGACACAAGAGACCCAGTACTTC. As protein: CASSRLAGMTQETQYF.

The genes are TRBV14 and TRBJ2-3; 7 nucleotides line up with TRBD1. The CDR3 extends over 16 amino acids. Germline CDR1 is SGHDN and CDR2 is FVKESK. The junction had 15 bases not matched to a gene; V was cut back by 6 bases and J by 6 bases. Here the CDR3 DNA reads TGTGCCAGCAGAGCTTGGACAGGCAGGATCGGGGATACGCAGTATTTT. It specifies CASRAWTGRIGDTQYF. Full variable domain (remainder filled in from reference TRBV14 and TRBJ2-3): EAGVTQFPSHSVIEKGQTVTLRCDPISGHDNLYWYRRVMGKEIKFLLHFVKESKQDESGMPNNRFLAERTGGTYSTLKVQPAELEDSGVYFCASRAWTGRIGDTQYFGPGTRLTVL.

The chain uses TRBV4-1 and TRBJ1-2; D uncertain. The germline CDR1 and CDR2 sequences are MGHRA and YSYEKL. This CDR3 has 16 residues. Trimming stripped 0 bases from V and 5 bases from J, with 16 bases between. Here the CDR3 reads CASSQEVLWLPYGYTF. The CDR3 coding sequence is TGCGCCAGCAGCCAAGAGGTACTTTGGCTCCCTTATGGCTACACCTTC.

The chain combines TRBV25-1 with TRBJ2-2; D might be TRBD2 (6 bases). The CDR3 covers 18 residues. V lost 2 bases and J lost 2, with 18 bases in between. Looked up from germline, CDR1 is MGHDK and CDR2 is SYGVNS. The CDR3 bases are TGTGCCAGCAGTGAAAGTTTGGGGCGGGGAAAAAACACCGGGGAGCTGTTTTTT. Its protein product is CASSESLGRGKNTGELFF.